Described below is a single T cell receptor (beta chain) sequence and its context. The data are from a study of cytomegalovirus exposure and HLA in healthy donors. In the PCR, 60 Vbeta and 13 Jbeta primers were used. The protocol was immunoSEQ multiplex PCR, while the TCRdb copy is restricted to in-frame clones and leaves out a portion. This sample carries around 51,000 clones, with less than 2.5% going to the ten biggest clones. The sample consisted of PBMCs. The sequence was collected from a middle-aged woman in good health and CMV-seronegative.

CDR3 in DNA: TGTGCCAGCAGCGCGTACAGGGGGAACACTGAAGCTTTCTTT. As protein: CASSAYRGNTEAFF. The genes are TRBV11-2 and TRBJ1-1; 7 bases align to TRBD1. The CDR3 covers 14 residues. Germline CDR1 and CDR2: SGHAT and FQNNGV. The junction had 4 bases not matched to a gene; V was cut back by 5 bases and J by 1 base.